This T cell receptor (beta chain) is drawn from a study of OX40 agonist ivuxolimab in advanced cancers. In terms of the full investigation: Ivuxolimab, which targeted the costimulatory receptor OX40 (CD134), was an agonistic, fully human IgG2 monoclonal antibody. Intravenous ivuxolimab was administered to patients every 2 weeks at six dose levels: 0.01, 0.1, 0.3, 1.5, 3 and 10 mg/kg. Of the roughly 52 dose-escalation patients, hepatocellular carcinoma was present in 19, melanoma in around 15, renal cell carcinoma in 9 and head and neck cancer in 9. In the dose-escalation cohort, around four fifths of patients were male, and the mean age was approximately 64 years, with a range of roughly 20 to 85. Patients were allowed to have had prior anti-PD-1, anti-PD-L1 or anti-CTLA-4 therapy, and more than 35% of the dose-escalation patients had been treated with checkpoint inhibitors. Partial responses occurred in three dose-escalation patients: two with cutaneous melanoma and one with hepatocellular carcinoma. The purpose of peripheral TCRbeta sequencing was to test whether ivuxolimab changed TCR sequence diversity and led to clonal T-cell expansion. The paper reports the monotherapy dose-escalation portion (N = 52 patients) of the phase I ivuxolimab trial. What the study reported, not specific to this receptor: At doses from 0.1 to 3.0 mg/kg, clonal expansion was seen in both CD4+ and CD8+ blood T cells between baseline and week 6. In the 0.1-3.0 mg/kg groups, partial responders had among the lowest normalized peripheral clonal expansion, particularly in CD8+ T cells. The antigen specificity of the clonally expanded peripheral T cells was not determined. Low levels of normalized T-cell clonal expansion were also seen in some nonresponding patients. On average, CD8+ T cells showed more expanded clones than CD4+ T cells after ivuxolimab.

From V the trimming removes 3 bases and from J it removes 2 bases, while the gene matches leave 8 bases of the junction unaccounted for. Reading from cysteine to phenylalanine, the CDR3 counts 17 amino acids. Only the CDR3 DNA stays, 51 bases, in frame from base 1. CDR1 LNHDA and CDR2 SQIVND are derived from the germline V gene (reference sequence). The trial excluded patients who had a history of autoimmune disease or who were on systemic immunosuppression. Peripheral blood for TCR sequencing was collected from all dose cohorts at baseline, on cycle 4 day 1, and on cycle 7 day 1. The samples were drawn from a first-in-human, open-label, multicenter phase I dose-escalation trial of ivuxolimab. The trial enrolled adults with locally advanced or metastatic head and neck squamous cell, hepatocellular, melanoma or renal cell carcinoma. Before TCR sequencing, CD4+ T cells and CD8+ T cells were sorted from peripheral blood as separate populations.

Regarding this clone: Its antigen is unknown. No much larger clonotype is one base removed from it; base qualities were not supplied.

To sequence the TCRbeta CDR3 region, genomic DNA was isolated from the sorted cells. The immunoSEQ Assay was used to sequence the TCRbeta CDR3 regions. Drawn from immuneACCESS, this table holds only the in-frame rearrangements with V and J called that TCRdb kept. Clones are partly lost; checked studies trace under half to an unresolved V gene and leave the rest unexplained. This sample holds 76,000 or so clones; almost 85% were observed only once. The biggest ten clones account for approximately 0.65% of the sample. The sample consisted of CD4+ or CD8+ T cells sorted from blood, taken in a trial of the OX40 agonist ivuxolimab. This sequence was found in an adult with an advanced solid tumor such as melanoma, head and neck, liver or kidney cancer. The chain links TRBV19 with TRBJ2-2, and 8 junction bases match TRBD1. The CDR3 region: CASSMVWGQANTGELFF. The nucleotides are TGTGCCAGTAGTATGGTTTGGGGACAGGCTAACACCGGGGAGCTGTTTTTT.